Here is one T cell receptor beta chain with its context. Antigen unknown. This sample also contains other DNA sequences that code for the same CDR3. These data come from a study of PD-1 blockade in classical Hodgkin lymphoma. Every single patient, without exception, relapsed after autologous stem cell transplantation, and brentuximab vedotin exposure varied. Complete response, partial response or progressive disease made up the best responses. Libraries were prepared by immunoSEQ multiplex PCR; TCRdb keeps only in-frame clonotypes and omits some of them. The sample records some 23,000 clones, approximately 74% being singletons. Study-level findings and limits: CD4+ TCR diversity climbed significantly by C4D1, unlike CD8+ TCR diversity. Complete responders' diversity at baseline resembled that of newly diagnosed patients. It was reported that newly diagnosed patients had less baseline TCR diversity than healthy donors.

CDR3 size: 12 residues. CDR1 WNHNN and CDR2 SYGVQD come from the germline V gene (reference sequence). The V end was cut by 6 bases, the J end by 5 bases, with 7 bases between. The TCR comes from a human donor with classical Hodgkin lymphoma. The chain combines TRBV10-1 with TRBJ2-2; D uncertain. The specimen was peripheral blood mononuclear cells (PBMCs), collected at baseline. CDR3 in amino acids: CASSTGTGELFF. CDR3 nucleotide sequence: TGCGCCAGCAGCACCGGGACCGGGGAGCTGTTTTTT.